This T cell receptor (beta chain) comes out of a study of blood T cell repertoires in COVID-19 (dated by TCRdb to about 2020). Regarding the complete study: Samples covering the acute and convalescent phases of COVID-19 were provided by collaborators in the United States, Italy and Spain. The material from the prospective study consisted of cDNA or gDNA derived from T cells, B-cell-depleted T cells, or PBMCs. Deeply sampled blood TCRbeta repertoires from subjects exposed to, actively infected with, or recovered from COVID-19 were included in the dataset. A freely available public database, intended as a resource for researchers studying the immune response to SARS-CoV-2, is where the repertoires were released. Samples were obtained from the ongoing ImmuneRACE study (first 160 participants) and from over a thousand subjects provided by 6 global collaborators. A de-identified subject ID, COVID-19 status, age in years and sex were almost always included in the sample metadata. HLA class I and class II types, where available, came from metadata supplied by the sample provider rather than from assay-based typing.

The collaborating institutions used their own protocols to collect whole blood in K2EDTA tubes. Collaborator samples were shipped for TCRbeta analysis as frozen whole blood, isolated PBMCs, or DNA extracted from either sample type. A word on this clone: Its target antigen remains unknown. No base qualities exist here, and no much larger clone lies one base off it.

V is reduced by 1 base and J by 5 bases, leaving a spacing of 11 bases between them. CDR1 and CDR2 are read off the germline V gene as SGHAT and FQNNGV. Its CDR3 holds 15 amino acids, cysteine through phenylalanine. This entry keeps only the CDR3 DNA: 45 bases, framed from base 1. Study-level results and caveats: The quantity of clinical and demographic metadata differed by source and by participant and was supplied without curation.

TCRbeta CDR3 regions were amplified from genomic DNA by means of the immunoSEQ Assay, a bias-controlled multiplex PCR. Processing in the source paper ran as follows. Nucleated cell counts per sample were estimated from amplification of reference gene primers within the assay. Sequence reads were collapsed and filtered to measure the absolute abundance of every unique TCRbeta CDR3 rearrangement. For each sample, productive Simpson clonality was calculated as the square root of Simpson's diversity index over productive rearrangements. The immuneACCESS repertoire file appears here via TCRdb, limited to in-frame rearrangements. These files lack a portion of the clones; in checked studies, under half of the deficit traces to unresolved V genes, and the cause of the others is not known. The V and J calls and clone size are taken from that table; D and trimming were inferred from the DNA. The sample records about 250,000 clones, 80% to 85% of which are singletons. Approximately 4.7% of the sample lies in the top ten.

The V gene is TRBV11-2 and the J gene is TRBJ2-2; the D gene is perhaps TRBD1, from 6 matching bases. The TCR comes from a man aged 50 to 59 with active or convalescent COVID-19. Sequences were obtained from peripheral blood. CDR3 region: CASSLVPRGTGELFF. Read as DNA, the sequence is TGTGCCAGCAGCTTAGTACCCAGGGGTACCGGGGAGCTGTTTTTT.